The 14 T cell receptor beta chains given below trace back to one sample, sequenced in a study of T-cell memory formation after mild COVID-19. TCRdb re-called the 5' RACE reads through MiXCR, storing one row per CDR3 protein. The sample has approximately 340,000 distinct CDR3 sequences, approximately 15% seen once; the top ten hold approximately 20%. The sample comprised PBMCs or a T cell subset sorted from them (not recorded which). The source of these receptors is a man between 18 and 29 years old who had mild COVID-19 (a few samples of this study predate the infection). Cell type and time point are not known.

The chain couples TRBV5-1 to TRBJ2-7, with 12 positions matching TRBD2. This CDR3 region has 17 residues. Germline lookup yields CDR1 SGHRS and CDR2 YFSETQ. V trimming: 0 bases; J trimming: 3 bases; junction bases outside the gene matches: 7. CDR3 nucleotide sequence: TGCGCCAGCAGCTTGGGATCACTAGCGGGGGGTCTCTACGAGCAGTACTTC. This sequence encodes CASSLGSLAGGLYEQYF.

This clonotype was detected ten times or more. This rearrangement joins TRBV28 to TRBJ2-7, with no clear D. The CDR3 runs 13 residues. The V gene's germline CDR1 is MDHEN and CDR2 SYDVKM. Trimming removed 2 bases at V and 3 bases at J, with 8 bases between. CDR3 in amino acids: CASSLDGNYEQYV. In DNA form, the CDR3 reads TGTGCCAGCAGTTTAGACGGAAACTACGAGCAGTACGTC.

This clonotype has only a few counts. The chain joins TRBV12-3 or TRBV12-4 to TRBJ1-6; no definite D call. Trimming removed 6 bases from V and 10 bases from J, with 13 bases in between. The CDR3 covers 13 residues. CDR3 loop: CASSHTPPSPLHF. The CDR3 DNA reads as TGTGCCAGCAGCCATACCCCTCCGTCACCCCTCCACTTT.

This clonotype turned up a few times. This sequence joins TRBV7-9 and TRBJ1-6; D is unresolved. This CDR3 contains 13 residues. The germline CDR1 and CDR2 sequences are SEHNR and FQNEAQ (reference sequence). The V gene lost 1 base and the J gene lost 15 bases, with 13 bases spanning the gap. The CDR3, as DNA: TGTGCCAGCAGCTTAGAGGGCCTCCCGAACCTCCACTTT. This encodes CASSLEGLPNLHF.

The rearrangement joins TRBV10-3 to TRBJ2-3; 7 nucleotides match TRBD2. Trimming took 10 bases from V and 1 from J; bases not matched to a gene: 8. Germline V CDR1 and CDR2: ENHRY, SYGVKD. There are 14 residues in the CDR3. The CDR3 protein is CATREAGGTDTQYF. Here the CDR3 DNA reads TGTGCCACCAGGGAGGCGGGGGGCACAGATACGCAGTATTTT.

This clonotype showed up just a few times. The chain carries TRBV18 and TRBJ2-5; D remains ambiguous. The CDR3 is made up of 11 amino acids. Looked up from germline, CDR1 is KGHSH and CDR2 is LQKENI. V was trimmed by 8 bases and J by 5 bases, leaving 9 bases between them. DNA for the CDR3: TGTGCCAGCGCCACTAAGGAGACCCAGTACTTC. It specifies CASATKETQYF.

This clonotype occurred many times. V gene TRBV5-4 combines with J gene TRBJ2-1; no firm D call. CDR3 size: 15 residues. Germline CDR1 and CDR2: SGHNT and YYREEE (reference sequence). Trimming removed 1 base at V and 2 bases at J, with 10 bases between. CDR3 sequence reads: CASSLQGVTYNEQFF. The CDR3 DNA reads TGTGCCAGCAGCTTGCAAGGCGTGACCTACAATGAGCAGTTCTTC.

The CDR3 DNA is TGTGCCAGCAGTTTAGGTCGGGGCCCAAGTACCTATGGCTACACCTTC. The encoded protein is CASSLGRGPSTYGYTF. This chain uses TRBV12-3 or TRBV12-4 with TRBJ1-2, with TRBD1 as a possible D gene (5 bases). The CDR3 totals 16 residues. The V end lost 1 base, the J end lost 4 bases, and 16 bases lay between the germline ends.

This clonotype was counted between two and nine times. V gene TRBV5-1 combines with J gene TRBJ1-1, with 8 positions matching TRBD1. From germline, CDR1 is SGHRS and CDR2 YFSETQ. The V gene end was trimmed by 4 bases and the J gene end by 4 bases; junction bases not matched to a gene: 9. This CDR3 region has 15 residues. CDR3 coding DNA: TGCGCCAGCAGCCCCCCCGGACAGGGTCCCACTGAAGCTTTCTTT. Its protein is CASSPPGQGPTEAFF.

This clonotype was observed a handful of times. The chain combines TRBV27 with TRBJ1-2; D gene ambiguous. V was trimmed by 2 bases and J by 6 bases, leaving 10 bases between them. This CDR3 contains 13 residues. CDR1 is MNHEY, CDR2 SMNVEV, per germline (reference sequence). Here the CDR3 reads CASSLEGFNGYTF. The DNA for the CDR3 is TGTGCCAGCAGTTTAGAGGGATTCAATGGCTACACCTTC.

This clonotype was picked up a small number of times. This rearrangement joins TRBV5-1 to TRBJ2-5; D remains unclear. This CDR3 contains 15 residues. The germline V gene encodes CDR1 SGHRS and CDR2 YFSETQ. V was pared by 5 bases and J by 1 base, with 15 bases between. The CDR3 DNA sequence: TGCGCCAGCAGACCAATTCGGCAGCTCCAAGAGACCCAGTACTTC. This sequence encodes CASRPIRQLQETQYF. The full variable domain, rest sourced from reference TRBV5-1 and TRBJ2-5, is KAGVTQTPRYLIKTRGQQVTLSCSPISGHRSVSWYQQTPGQGLQFLFEYFSETQRNKGNFPGRFSGRQFSNSRSEMNVSTLELGDSALYLCASRPIRQLQETQYFGPGTRLLVL.

This clonotype was seen a handful of times. V gene TRBV28 combines with J gene TRBJ2-5; a possible D gene is TRBD2 (6 bases). This CDR3 contains 14 residues. CDR1 is MDHEN and CDR2 is SYDVKM in the germline V gene. The germline V and J ends were trimmed by 6 bases and 5 bases, with 16 bases remaining between them. CDR3 residues: CASSPGDHGETQYF. The CDR3 nucleotides are TGTGCCAGCAGCCCGGGAGATCATGGGGAGACCCAGTACTTC.

The J gene is TRBJ2-2, the V gene TRBV5-6, with 10 bases lining up with TRBD1. Trimming removed 4 bases from V and 0 bases from J; junction bases left unmatched: 3. Germline V gene sequence: CDR1 SGHDT, CDR2 YYEEEE. The CDR3 is 16 residues long. The CDR3 DNA reads as TGTGCCAGCAGCCAGGGACAGGGGCCGAACACCGGGGAGCTGTTTTTT. It translates to CASSQGQGPNTGELFF.

This clonotype was detected a few times. V usage is TRBV7-9 and J usage is TRBJ1-6; 8 bases match TRBD1. The V gene end was trimmed by 1 base and the J gene end by 9 bases; junction bases not matched to a gene: 11. From germline, CDR1 is SEHNR and CDR2 FQNEAQ (reference sequence). This CDR3 is 17 amino acids long. Written as DNA, the CDR3 is TGTGCCAGCAGCTTAGGCGGTGGGGGACAGGCGGCTTCACCCCTCCACTTT. This sequence encodes CASSLGGGGQAASPLHF.